Only a few counts were recorded for the clone carrying this TCR beta chain. Molecular barcoding with unique molecular identifiers was used for the TCRbeta library. TCRdb recomputed calls from the PCR reads with MiXCR, one row per CDR3 protein. Found here are approximately 340,000 distinct CDR3 sequences, around 10% of them singletons; the top ten hold 2% to 3%. V was clipped by 0 bases and J by 1 base; unmatched bases: 7. This CDR3 is built from 19 residues. Germline assignment: CDR1 DFQATT and CDR2 SNEGSKA (reference sequence). This record belongs to a study of T-cell reconstitution after alpha-beta-depleted transplantation in children.

The clonotype originates from a human donor who donated a stem cell graft to a child with acute lymphoblastic leukemia. The chain couples TRBV20-1 to TRBJ2-2; the match to TRBD2 covers 14 bases. The sequences come from PBMCs from the stem cell graft donor, collected from the stem cell graft. The CDR3 spells CSARDSGLAGEWNTGELFF. The DNA of the CDR3 is TGCAGTGCTAGAGATTCGGGACTAGCGGGAGAGTGGAACACCGGGGAGCTGTTTTTT.